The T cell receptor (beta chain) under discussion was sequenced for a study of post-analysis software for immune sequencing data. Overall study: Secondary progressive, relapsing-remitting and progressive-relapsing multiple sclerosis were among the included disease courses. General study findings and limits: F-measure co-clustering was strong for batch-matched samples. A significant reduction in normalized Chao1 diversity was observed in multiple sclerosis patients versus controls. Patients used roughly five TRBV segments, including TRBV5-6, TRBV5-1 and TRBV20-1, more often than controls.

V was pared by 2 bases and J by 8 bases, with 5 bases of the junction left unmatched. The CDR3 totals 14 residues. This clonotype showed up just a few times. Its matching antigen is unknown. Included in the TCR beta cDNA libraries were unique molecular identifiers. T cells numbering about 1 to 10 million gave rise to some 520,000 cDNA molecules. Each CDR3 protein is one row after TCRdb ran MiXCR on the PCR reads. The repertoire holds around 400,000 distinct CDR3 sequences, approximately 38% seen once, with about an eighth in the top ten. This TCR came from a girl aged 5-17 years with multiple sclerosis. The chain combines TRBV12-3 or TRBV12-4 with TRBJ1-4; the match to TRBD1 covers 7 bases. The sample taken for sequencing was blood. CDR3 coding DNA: TGTGCCAGCAGTTTAACAGGGGAGAGGGAAAAACTGTTTTTT. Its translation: CASSLTGEREKLFF.